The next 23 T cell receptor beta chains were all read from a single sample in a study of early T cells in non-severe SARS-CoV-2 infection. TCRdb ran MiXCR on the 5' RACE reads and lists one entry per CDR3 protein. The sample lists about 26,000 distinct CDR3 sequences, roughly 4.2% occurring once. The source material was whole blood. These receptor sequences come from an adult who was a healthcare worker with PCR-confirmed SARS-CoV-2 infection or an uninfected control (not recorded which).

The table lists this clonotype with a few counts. CDR3: CASSDRGRWAFF. The CDR3 DNA follows: TGTGCCAGCAGTGACAGGGGAAGGTGGGCTTTCTTT. The chain employs TRBV2 and TRBJ1-1, with a weak D call TRBD1 (6 bases). The V and J ends lost 3 bases and 11 bases respectively, with 13 bases between them. The CDR3 consists of 12 residues. The germline CDR1 and CDR2 sequences are SNHLY and FYNNEI.

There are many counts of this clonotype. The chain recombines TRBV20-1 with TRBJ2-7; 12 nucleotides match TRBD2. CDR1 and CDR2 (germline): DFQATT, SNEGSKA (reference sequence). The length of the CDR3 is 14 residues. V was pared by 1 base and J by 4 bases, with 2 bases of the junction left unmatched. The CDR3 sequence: CSARGLAGVYEQYF. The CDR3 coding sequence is TGCAGTGCTAGAGGACTAGCGGGAGTTTACGAGCAGTACTTC.

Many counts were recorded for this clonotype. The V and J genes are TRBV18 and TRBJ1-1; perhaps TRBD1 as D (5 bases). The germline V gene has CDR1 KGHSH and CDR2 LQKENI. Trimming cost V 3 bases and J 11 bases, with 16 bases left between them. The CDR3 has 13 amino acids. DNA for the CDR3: TGTGCCAGCTCACCCCCTGGGGGAGATTCTGCTTTCTTT. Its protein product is CASSPPGGDSAFF.

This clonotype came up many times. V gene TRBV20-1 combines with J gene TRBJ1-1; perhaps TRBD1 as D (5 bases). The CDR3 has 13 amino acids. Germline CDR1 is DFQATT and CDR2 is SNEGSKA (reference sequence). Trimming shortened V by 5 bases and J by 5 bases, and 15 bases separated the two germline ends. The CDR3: CSAVRPGQTEAFF. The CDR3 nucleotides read TGCAGTGCTGTCCGACCGGGGCAGACTGAAGCTTTCTTT.

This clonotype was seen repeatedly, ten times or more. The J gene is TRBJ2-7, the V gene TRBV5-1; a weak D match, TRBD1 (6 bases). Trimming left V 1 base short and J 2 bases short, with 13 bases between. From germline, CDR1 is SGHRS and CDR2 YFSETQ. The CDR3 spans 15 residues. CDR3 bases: TGCGCCAGCAGCTTGACCGGGACAACTGCCTACGAGCAGTACTTC. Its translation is CASSLTGTTAYEQYF.

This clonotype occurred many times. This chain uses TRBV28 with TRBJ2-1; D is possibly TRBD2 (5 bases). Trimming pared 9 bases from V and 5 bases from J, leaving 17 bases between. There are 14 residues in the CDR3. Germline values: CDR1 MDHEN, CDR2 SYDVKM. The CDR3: CASYSGGYDNEQFF. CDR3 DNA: TGTGCCAGTTACTCCGGCGGGTATGACAATGAGCAGTTCTTC. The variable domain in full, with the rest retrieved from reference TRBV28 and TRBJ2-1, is DVKVTQSSRYLVKRTGEKVFLECVQDMDHENMFWYRQDPGLGLRLIYFSYDVKMKEKGDIPEGYSVSREKKERFSLILESASTNQTSMYLCASYSGGYDNEQFFGPGTRLTVL.

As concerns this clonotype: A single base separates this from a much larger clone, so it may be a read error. The CDR3 DNA sequence: TGTGCCAGCAGTTCCCCGCGGTACAGCTACTACGAGCAGTACTTC. This gives the protein CASSSPRYSYYEQYF. The genes are TRBV28 and TRBJ2-7; D is uncertain. CDR1 MDHEN and CDR2 SYDVKM come from the germline V gene. The germline V and J ends were trimmed by 4 bases and 3 bases, with 16 bases remaining between them. CDR3 size: 15 residues.

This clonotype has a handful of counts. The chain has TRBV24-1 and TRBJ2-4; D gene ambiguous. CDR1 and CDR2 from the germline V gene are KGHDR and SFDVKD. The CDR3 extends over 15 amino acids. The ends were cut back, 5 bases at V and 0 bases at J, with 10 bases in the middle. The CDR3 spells CATSGRQLAKNIQYF. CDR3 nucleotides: TGTGCCACCAGTGGCCGCCAATTAGCCAAAAACATTCAGTACTTC.

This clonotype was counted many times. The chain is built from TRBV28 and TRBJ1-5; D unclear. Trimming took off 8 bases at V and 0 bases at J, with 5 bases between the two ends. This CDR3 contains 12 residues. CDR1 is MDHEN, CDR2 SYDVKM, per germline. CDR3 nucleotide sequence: TGTGCCAGCTTTGATAGCAATCAGCCCCAGCATTTT. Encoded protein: CASFDSNQPQHF.

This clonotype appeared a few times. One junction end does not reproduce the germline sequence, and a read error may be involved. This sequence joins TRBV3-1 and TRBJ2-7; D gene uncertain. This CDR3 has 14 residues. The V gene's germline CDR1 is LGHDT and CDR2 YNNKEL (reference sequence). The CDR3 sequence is CVSSQDLVHYEQYF. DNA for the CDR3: TGTGTCAGCAGCCAAGATCTGGTACACTACGAGCAGTACTTC.

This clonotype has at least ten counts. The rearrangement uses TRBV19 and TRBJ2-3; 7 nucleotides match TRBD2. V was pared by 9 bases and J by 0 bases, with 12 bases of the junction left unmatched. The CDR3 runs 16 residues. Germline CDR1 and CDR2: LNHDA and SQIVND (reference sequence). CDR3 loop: CARAGKTDPSTDTQYF. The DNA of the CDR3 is TGTGCCAGAGCGGGGAAGACAGACCCTAGCACAGATACGCAGTATTTT.

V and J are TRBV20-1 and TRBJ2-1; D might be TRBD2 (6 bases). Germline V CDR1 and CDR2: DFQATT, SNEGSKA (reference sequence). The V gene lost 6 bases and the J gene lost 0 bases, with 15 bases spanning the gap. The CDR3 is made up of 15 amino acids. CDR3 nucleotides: TGCAGTGCGATATTGGCGGGAAGCTCCTACAATGAGCAGTTCTTC. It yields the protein CSAILAGSSYNEQFF.

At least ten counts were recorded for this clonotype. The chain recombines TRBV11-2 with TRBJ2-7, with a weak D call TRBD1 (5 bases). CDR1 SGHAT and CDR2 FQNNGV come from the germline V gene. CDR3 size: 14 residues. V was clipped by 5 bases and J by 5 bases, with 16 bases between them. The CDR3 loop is CASSGSGSPNEQYF. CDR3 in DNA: TGTGCCAGCAGCGGGTCAGGGTCTCCCAACGAGCAGTACTTC.

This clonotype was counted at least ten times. CDR3 nucleotide sequence: TGTGCCAGCAGCTCCCAAGGGGGAAACATTCAGTACTTC. It translates to CASSSQGGNIQYF. The rearrangement links TRBV7-2 to TRBJ2-4; D might be TRBD1 (6 bases). Germline lookup yields CDR1 SGHTA and CDR2 FQGNSA. Trimming removed 4 bases from V and 6 bases from J, with 10 bases in between. The CDR3 consists of 13 residues. Based on the CDR3 plus reference TRBV7-2 and TRBJ2-4, the full variable domain is GAGVSQSPSNKVTEKGKDVELRCDPISGHTALYWYRQSLGQGLEFLIYFQGNSAPDKSGLPSDRFSAERTGGSVSTLTIQRTQQEDSAVYLCASSSQGGNIQYFGAGTRLSVL.

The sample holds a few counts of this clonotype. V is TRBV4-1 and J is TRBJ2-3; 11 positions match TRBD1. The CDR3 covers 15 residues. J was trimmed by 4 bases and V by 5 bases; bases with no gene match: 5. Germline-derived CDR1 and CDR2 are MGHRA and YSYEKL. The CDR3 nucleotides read TGCGCCAGCAGCTCCCCGGGACAGGGGGCAGATACGCAGTATTTT. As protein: CASSSPGQGADTQYF.

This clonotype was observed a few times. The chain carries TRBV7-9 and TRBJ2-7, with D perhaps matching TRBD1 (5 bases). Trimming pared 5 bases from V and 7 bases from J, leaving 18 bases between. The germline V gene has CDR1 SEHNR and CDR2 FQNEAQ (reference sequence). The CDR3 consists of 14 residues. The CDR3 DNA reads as TGTGCCAGCAGCCTCAAGGGCAGGGTGGAAGAGCAGTACTTC. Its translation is CASSLKGRVEEQYF.

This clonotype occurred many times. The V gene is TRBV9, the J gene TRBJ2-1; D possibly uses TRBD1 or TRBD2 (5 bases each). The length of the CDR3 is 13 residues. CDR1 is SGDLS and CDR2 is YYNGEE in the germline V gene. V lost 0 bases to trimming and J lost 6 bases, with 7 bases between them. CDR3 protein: CASSVAGANEQFF. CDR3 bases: TGTGCCAGCAGCGTAGCCGGGGCCAATGAGCAGTTCTTC.

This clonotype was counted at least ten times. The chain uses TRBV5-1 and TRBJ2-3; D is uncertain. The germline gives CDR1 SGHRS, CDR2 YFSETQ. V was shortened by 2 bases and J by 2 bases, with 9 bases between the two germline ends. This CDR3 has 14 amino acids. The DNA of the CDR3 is TGCGCCAGCAGCTTAGGGCAGGCCACAGATACGCAGTATTTT. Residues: CASSLGQATDTQYF.

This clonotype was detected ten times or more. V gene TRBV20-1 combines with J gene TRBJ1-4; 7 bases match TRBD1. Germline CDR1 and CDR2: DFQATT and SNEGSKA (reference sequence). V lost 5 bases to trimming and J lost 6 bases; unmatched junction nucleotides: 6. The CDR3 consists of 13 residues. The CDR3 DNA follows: TGCAGTGCTCTCAAAACAGGGGATGAAAAACTGTTTTTT. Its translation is CSALKTGDEKLFF.

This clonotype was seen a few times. As DNA, the CDR3 is TGTGCCAGCAGCCGAATTTCGGGGGATACGCAGTATTTT. Amino acid sequence: CASSRISGDTQYF. The genes are TRBV14 and TRBJ2-3, with D possibly being TRBD2 (5 bases). V lost 4 bases and J lost 6, with 11 bases in between. This CDR3 comprises 13 residues. Looked up from germline, CDR1 is SGHDN and CDR2 is FVKESK.

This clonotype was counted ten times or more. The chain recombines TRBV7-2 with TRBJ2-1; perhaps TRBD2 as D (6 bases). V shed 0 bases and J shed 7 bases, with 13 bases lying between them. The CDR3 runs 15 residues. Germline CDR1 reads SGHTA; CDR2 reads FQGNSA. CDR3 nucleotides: TGTGCCAGCAGCTTAGCCTACGGGACTCCTAATGAGCAGTTCTTC. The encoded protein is CASSLAYGTPNEQFF.

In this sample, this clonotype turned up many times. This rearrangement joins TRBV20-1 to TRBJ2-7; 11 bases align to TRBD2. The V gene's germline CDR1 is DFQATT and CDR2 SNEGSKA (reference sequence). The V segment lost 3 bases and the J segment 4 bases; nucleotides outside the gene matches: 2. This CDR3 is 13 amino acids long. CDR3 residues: CSASGTSGYEQYF. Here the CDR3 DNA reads TGCAGTGCTAGTGGGACTAGCGGTTACGAGCAGTACTTC.

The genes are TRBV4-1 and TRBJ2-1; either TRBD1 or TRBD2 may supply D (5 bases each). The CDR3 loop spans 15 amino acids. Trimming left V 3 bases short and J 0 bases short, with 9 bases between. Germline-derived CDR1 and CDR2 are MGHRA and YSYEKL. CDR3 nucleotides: TGCGCCAGCAGCCAGGGGGTCCGCTCCTACAATGAGCAGTTCTTC. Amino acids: CASSQGVRSYNEQFF.